This T cell receptor (beta chain) was sequenced in a study of liver allograft versus peripheral blood T cells. Across the study: Intrahepatic T cell receptor repertoires from transplanted livers were compared against repertoires in recipients' peripheral blood.

As concerns this clonotype: Its antigen remains unidentified.

The V gene lost 3 bases and the J gene lost 5 bases, with 13 bases spanning the gap. There are 14 residues in the CDR3. Germline CDR1 and CDR2: MDHEN and SYDVKM. Overall study findings and caveats: There were reportedly differences between T cell receptor repertoires inside liver allografts and those in peripheral blood.

TCRdb reanalysed the reads using MiXCR and keeps one entry per CDR3 protein. The data contain around 16,000 distinct CDR3 sequences, 20% to 25% of them singletons. The gene calls are TRBV28 and TRBJ1-2; D gene ambiguous. This clonotype was obtained from a human patient who had a liver transplant. The graft donor may have given rise to some T cells. CDR3 protein: CASSLGRALYGYTF. The CDR3 bases are TGTGCCAGCAGTTTGGGTAGGGCCTTATATGGCTACACCTTC.